This note documents a single TCR beta chain sequence. Its antigen is not identified. The source of the sample is a study of shared clonotypes between healthy human individuals. Original handling: Filtering differed because ImmunoSEQ produced junction-only sequences that carried no quality scores. TCRdb keeps only in-frame clones here, not all; method: immunoSEQ multiplex PCR. The V and J calls and clone size are taken from that table; D and trimming were inferred from the DNA. Among about 1 million clones listed, under 80% were seen once. In germline, CDR1 is MNHEY, CDR2 SVGAGI. V lost 5 bases, J lost 4 bases, and 11 bases lay in between. This CDR3 is built from 13 residues. General study results and limits: Incompleteness in sorted-subset sequencing, despite large depth, was shown by rarefaction. Among several donors, roughly 5.5% of naive CD4 clonotypes were found in common.

Sequences were obtained from memory CD4+ T cells sorted from blood. Subset given: CD45RA-negative fraction. This chain links TRBV6-5 with TRBJ1-2, with D perhaps matching TRBD1 (5 bases). This clonotype originated in a young man in good health. Written as DNA, the CDR3 is TGTGCCAGCAGTCAGCTGGGGCCCTATGGCTACACCTTC. It codes for CASSQLGPYGYTF.